A single sample gave rise to the 20 T cell receptor beta chains below, sequenced in a study of long-term antiretroviral therapy in people with HIV. Version v3.0 of the immunoSEQ assay ran at survey level. Measured with immunoSEQ multiplex PCR; TCRdb has only the in-frame clones, and not every one. The data show about 25,000 clones, more than 85% seen once. The sample consisted of unsorted PBMCs, taken 1.9 years after starting antiretroviral therapy. These TCRs come from a woman aged 25-40 years with HIV.

This chain links TRBV30 with TRBJ1-3; a weak D match, TRBD1 (5 bases). This CDR3 has 15 residues. Germline V lookup: CDR1 GTSNPN, CDR2 SVGIG (reference sequence). V lost 0 bases and J lost 2, with 11 bases in between. The CDR3 DNA reads TGTGCCTGGAGTGTACCCGGACACCCTGGAAACACCATATATTTT. Its protein product is CAWSVPGHPGNTIYF.

The chain uses TRBV10-3 and TRBJ1-5; maybe TRBD1 (6 bases). CDR3 length: 15 residues. V was pared by 2 bases and J by 7 bases, with 15 bases between. CDR1 and CDR2 (germline): ENHRY, SYGVKD. The CDR3 protein is CAISEVSRGEQPQHF. The CDR3 DNA reads as TGTGCCATCAGTGAGGTTTCTAGGGGGGAACAGCCCCAGCATTTT.

The chain links TRBV10-3 to TRBJ1-4; no firm D call. Germline CDR1 and CDR2: ENHRY and SYGVKD. V was shortened by 2 bases and J by 8 bases, with 15 bases between the two germline ends. The CDR3 runs 15 residues. CDR3 DNA sequence: TGTGCCATCAGTGAGACCCTCCTGGTGGAAGAAAAACTGTTTTTT. Residues: CAISETLLVEEKLFF.

This sequence joins TRBV5-1 and TRBJ1-4; TRBD1 is a possible D gene (5 bases). Germline loops: CDR1 SGHRS, CDR2 YFSETQ. The CDR3 runs 14 residues. The V gene lost 5 bases and the J gene lost 5 bases, with 13 bases spanning the gap. CDR3 coding DNA: TGCGCCAGCAGAGGTGGGACGGTAAATGAAAAACTGTTTTTT. Translating it yields CASRGGTVNEKLFF. Full variable domain (outside the CDR3, taken from reference TRBV5-1 and TRBJ1-4): KAGVTQTPRYLIKTRGQQVTLSCSPISGHRSVSWYQQTPGQGLQFLFEYFSETQRNKGNFPGRFSGRQFSNSRSEMNVSTLELGDSALYLCASRGGTVNEKLFFGSGTQLSVL.

CDR3 region: CSVVGPESTEAFF. For the CDR3, the DNA is TGCAGCGTTGTTGGCCCGGAGAGCACTGAAGCTTTCTTT. The chain employs TRBV29-1 and TRBJ1-1; D ambiguous. Germline assignment: CDR1 SQVTM and CDR2 ANQGSEA. V shed 4 bases and J shed 4 bases, with 13 bases lying between them. The CDR3 runs to 13 residues.

The CDR3 sequence: CASSWGTGNNSPLHF. CDR3 sequence (DNA): TGTGCCAGTAGTTGGGGAACAGGGAATAATTCACCCCTCCACTTT. This chain links TRBV19 with TRBJ1-6, with D perhaps TRBD1 (6 bases). Germline CDR1 LNHDA, CDR2 SQIVND (reference sequence). Trimming cost V 5 bases and J 5 bases, with 13 bases left between them. The CDR3 covers 15 residues.

This chain joins TRBV6-4 and TRBJ2-6; D is unresolved. This CDR3 is built from 14 residues. Trimming took 2 bases from V and 1 from J, leaving 3 bases between them. CDR1 is MRHNA, CDR2 SNTAGT, per germline. CDR3 sequence reads: CASSDGSGANVLTF. The DNA for the CDR3 is TGTGCCAGCAGTGACGGTTCTGGGGCCAACGTCCTGACTTTC.

The V call is TRBV9, the J call TRBJ2-3, with D perhaps matching TRBD1 or TRBD2 (5 bases each). Germline CDR1 reads SGDLS; CDR2 reads YYNGEE. Trimming removed 3 bases from V and 2 bases from J, with 10 bases in between. The CDR3 is made up of 14 amino acids. The CDR3 DNA is TGTGCCAGCAGCGCCGGGACCAACACAGATACGCAGTATTTT. It yields the protein CASSAGTNTDTQYF.

The rearrangement links TRBV11-2 to TRBJ1-5; 8 nucleotides align to TRBD1. This CDR3 has 15 residues. V was pared by 6 bases and J by 6 bases, with 10 bases of the junction left unmatched. CDR1 is SGHAT and CDR2 is FQNNGV in the germline V gene. The chain's CDR3 is CASSLQGTGGQPQHF. The CDR3 nucleotides are TGTGCCAGCAGTTTGCAAGGGACAGGAGGTCAGCCCCAGCATTTT.

In the case of this clone: One end of the junction fails to match germline, which may point to a read error. CDR3 nucleotide sequence: TGTGCCATCAGCCCTTACGCTGGGGGCGCTTCTAATTCACCCCTCCACTTT. Its protein product is CAISPYAGGASNSPLHF. The chain is built from TRBV5-6 and TRBJ1-6, with a tentative D call TRBD1 (6 bases). The CDR3 loop spans 17 amino acids. Germline lookup yields CDR1 SGHDT and CDR2 YYEEEE.

The rearrangement links TRBV9 to TRBJ2-3, with D unresolved. V shed 0 bases and J shed 0 bases, with 5 bases lying between them. Germline V CDR1 and CDR2: SGDLS, YYNGEE. The CDR3 extends over 14 amino acids. The DNA for the CDR3 is TGTGCCAGCAGCGTAGCCGCTAGCACAGATACGCAGTATTTT. Amino acids: CASSVAASTDTQYF.

This chain links TRBV2 with TRBJ1-2, with 10 positions matching TRBD1. Germline CDR1 SNHLY, CDR2 FYNNEI. Losses at the gene ends were 3 bases for V and 2 bases for J; bases not matched to a gene: 0. The CDR3 sequence is 14 residues long. CDR3 DNA sequence: TGTGCCAGCAGTGAGGACAGGGGGAACTATGGCTACACCTTC. Protein: CASSEDRGNYGYTF.

The chain has TRBV18 and TRBJ1-1; no firm D call. Trimming shortened V by 0 bases and J by 6 bases, and 17 bases separated the two germline ends. The CDR3 is 16 residues long. Germline values: CDR1 KGHSH, CDR2 LQKENI. Here the CDR3 reads CASSPPGTPSGAEAFF. CDR3 sequence (DNA): TGTGCCAGCTCACCACCGGGTACGCCATCTGGCGCTGAAGCTTTCTTT.

This rearrangement joins TRBV7-9 to TRBJ2-3; a possible D gene is TRBD1 (6 bases). V dropped 5 bases and J dropped 1 base, with 19 bases sitting between them. The germline V gene has CDR1 SEHNR and CDR2 FQNEAQ (reference sequence). The CDR3 extends over 17 amino acids. CDR3 loop: CASSPPLTGPGTDTQYF. Here the CDR3 DNA reads TGTGCCAGCAGCCCGCCCCTAACAGGGCCGGGCACAGATACGCAGTATTTT.

This chain links TRBV11-2 with TRBJ1-2; weak D call: TRBD1 (6 bases). The germline gives CDR1 SGHAT, CDR2 FQNNGV. V was pared by 8 bases and J by 4 bases, with 14 bases between. The CDR3 contains 13 residues. CDR3 loop: CASGRGRGYGYTF. The CDR3, as DNA: TGTGCCAGCGGCAGGGGCAGGGGCTATGGCTACACCTTC.

The V and J genes are TRBV4-2 and TRBJ1-4; D remains unclear. This CDR3 contains 16 residues. Germline CDR1 and CDR2: LGHNA and YNFKEQ. V dropped 1 base and J dropped 7 bases, with 16 bases sitting between them. CDR3 nucleotides: TGTGCCAGCAGCCAAGCGGGCGGGGTCTTAGGTGAAAAACTGTTTTTT. This gives the protein CASSQAGGVLGEKLFF.

This clone was observed a few times. V gene TRBV7-2 combines with J gene TRBJ2-4, with D tentatively TRBD2 (5 bases). The CDR3 is made up of 12 amino acids. V lost 2 bases, J lost 7 bases, and 6 bases lay in between. Germline loops: CDR1 SGHTA, CDR2 FQGNSA. The CDR3 loop reads CASSLPSNIQYF. CDR3 bases: TGTGCCAGCAGCTTACCTAGCAACATTCAGTACTTC.

CDR3 bases: TGTGCCAGTAGTTCACAGGGGGCCACTGAAGCTTTCTTT. As protein: CASSSQGATEAFF. This chain joins TRBV19 and TRBJ1-1, with 9 nucleotides matching TRBD1. CDR1 LNHDA and CDR2 SQIVND come from the germline V gene (reference sequence). This CDR3 is built from 13 residues. V was clipped by 5 bases and J by 4 bases; unmatched bases: 2.

The chain combines TRBV5-8 with TRBJ1-6; tentatively, D is TRBD1 (5 bases). The length of the CDR3 is 16 residues. With 4 bases removed from V and 9 bases from J, the gap between germline ends came to 20 bases. Germline CDR1 SGHTS, CDR2 YDEGEE. This CDR3 is CASSAEVRGAGSPLHF. The CDR3 DNA follows: TGTGCCAGCAGCGCGGAGGTTCGAGGGGCCGGTTCACCCCTCCACTTT.

This clone is a singleton in its sample. The rearrangement joins TRBV5-6 to TRBJ1-2; D is unclear. The CDR3 runs 13 residues. The V gene lost 1 base and the J gene lost 8 bases, with 12 bases spanning the gap. Germline V gene lookup returns CDR1 SGHDT and CDR2 YYEEEE. For the CDR3, the DNA is TGTGCCAGCAGCTTGAGGTCTTCGGAGGGCTACACCTTC. It encodes CASSLRSSEGYTF.